These 14 T cell receptor beta chains originate from one sample sequenced in a study of blood T cell repertoires in COVID-19. Sequencing was performed with immunoSEQ multiplex PCR; in TCRdb, only in-frame clones are kept and a portion is missing. The data hold tens of thousands of clones, with 78% observed a single time. Sequenced material: peripheral blood. The receptors stem from an elderly man with acute or convalescent COVID-19.

The J gene is TRBJ2-7, the V gene TRBV4-1; D uncertain. Germline V lookup: CDR1 MGHRA, CDR2 YSYEKL. This CDR3 comprises 15 residues. Trimming took off 2 bases at V and 3 bases at J, with 14 bases between the two ends. CDR3 loop: CASSQTELINYEQYF. The CDR3 DNA is TGCGCCAGCAGCCAAACCGAACTAATAAACTACGAGCAGTACTTC.

V usage is TRBV7-6 and J usage is TRBJ1-5; TRBD1 agrees at 7 bases. V lost 6 bases, J lost 0 bases, and 5 bases stayed unmatched. CDR3 size: 15 residues. CDR1 and CDR2 (germline): SGHVS, FNYEAQ. For the CDR3, the DNA is TGTGCCAGCAGACTCGGGACAGATAGCAATCAGCCCCAGCATTTT. Translated, it gives CASRLGTDSNQPQHF.

The rearrangement uses TRBV9 and TRBJ2-3; D call uncertain. Germline loops: CDR1 SGDLS, CDR2 YYNGEE. This CDR3 region has 14 residues. Trimming left V 0 bases short and J 6 bases short, with 11 bases between. CDR3 DNA sequence: TGTGCCAGCAGCGTAGCCAGGTCCAAGGATACGCAGTATTTT. It is translated as CASSVARSKDTQYF.

The chain carries TRBV20-1 and TRBJ1-4; D call uncertain. V was trimmed by 5 bases and J by 4 bases, leaving 5 bases between them. This CDR3 contains 11 residues. CDR1 is DFQATT and CDR2 is SNEGSKA in the germline V gene (reference sequence). CDR3 region: CSAAVNEKLFF. CDR3 coding DNA: TGCAGTGCTGCGGTTAATGAAAAACTGTTTTTT.

The chain joins TRBV19 to TRBJ2-1, with D maybe TRBD1 (5 bases). This CDR3 has 15 amino acids. Germline CDR1 and CDR2: LNHDA and SQIVND (reference sequence). The V gene lost 4 bases and the J gene lost 6 bases, with 16 bases spanning the gap. The CDR3 bases are TGTGCCAGTAGTAAAGGGGTAGGTAATCTCAATGAGCAGTTCTTC. This translates into CASSKGVGNLNEQFF.

This rearrangement joins TRBV7-2 to TRBJ1-2, with D possibly TRBD1 on 5 matching bases. CDR1 is SGHTA, CDR2 FQGNSA, per germline. The CDR3 length is 15 residues. The ends were cut back, 5 bases at V and 5 bases at J, with 18 bases in the middle. The CDR3 region has the DNA TGTGCCAGCAGCCCAACGACAGAGGCAGCTTATGGCTACACCTTC. Amino acids: CASSPTTEAAYGYTF.

Only one count was recorded for this clone. The chain combines TRBV5-8 with TRBJ2-5; TRBD1 might be the D (5 bases). The CDR3 is 16 amino acids. Looked up from germline, CDR1 is SGHTS and CDR2 is YDEGEE. Deletions cut 6 bases from V and 5 bases from J, with 23 bases between. The CDR3 protein is CASTLPWGQGAETQYF. The CDR3, as DNA: TGTGCCAGCACCCTTCCCTGGGGTCAAGGGGCGGAGACCCAGTACTTC.

The chain employs TRBV6-1 and TRBJ1-2; D call uncertain. Germline V gives CDR1 MNHNS, CDR2 SASEGT. Trimming left V 3 bases short and J 2 bases short, with 7 bases between. The CDR3 is 13 amino acids. CDR3 loop: CASSERGNYGYTF. CDR3 coding DNA: TGTGCCAGCAGTGAGCGGGGAAACTATGGCTACACCTTC.

This clone was found once. The chain combines TRBV6-5 with TRBJ1-2; TRBD1 is a possible D gene (6 bases). The V end lost 6 bases, the J end lost 14 bases, and 19 bases lay between the germline ends. CDR1 is MNHEY and CDR2 is SVGAGI in the germline V gene. The CDR3 extends over 12 amino acids. The CDR3 DNA reads TGTGCCAGCAGAAAACCGACAGGTGTGGAGACCTTC. This encodes CASRKPTGVETF.

This chain joins TRBV5-1 and TRBJ2-3; 9 bases are a match to TRBD2. The CDR3 covers 16 residues. CDR1 is SGHRS, CDR2 YFSETQ, per germline. V shed 4 bases, J shed 4 bases, and the junction held 10 bases outside the gene matches. The CDR3 spells CASSPAELAGADTQYF. CDR3 DNA: TGCGCCAGCAGCCCCGCAGAACTAGCGGGCGCAGATACGCAGTATTTT. The full variable domain, completed using reference TRBV5-1 and TRBJ2-3, is KAGVTQTPRYLIKTRGQQVTLSCSPISGHRSVSWYQQTPGQGLQFLFEYFSETQRNKGNFPGRFSGRQFSNSRSEMNVSTLELGDSALYLCASSPAELAGADTQYFGPGTRLTVL.

The chain recombines TRBV19 with TRBJ1-2, with 7 bases fitting TRBD1. Germline V gene sequence: CDR1 LNHDA, CDR2 SQIVND (reference sequence). J lost 5 bases, V lost 8 bases, and 8 bases had no gene match. CDR3 length: 13 amino acids. This CDR3 is CASDQGERYGYTF. DNA for the CDR3: TGTGCCAGTGACCAGGGGGAGAGGTATGGCTACACCTTC.

Notes on this clone: Additional DNA sequences in this sample encode the identical CDR3. The J gene is TRBJ2-3, the V gene TRBV2, with D possibly matching TRBD2 (5 bases). Trimming removed 0 bases from V and 4 bases from J, with 8 bases in between. CDR1 is SNHLY and CDR2 is FYNNEI in the germline V gene. This CDR3 spans 14 amino acids. The CDR3, as DNA: TGTGCCAGCAGTGAAGCGTTAGCGTCAGATACGCAGTATTTT. Translation gives CASSEALASDTQYF.

The V and J genes are TRBV14 and TRBJ2-3; D uncertain. Trimming removed 3 bases at V and 2 bases at J, with 6 bases between. Germline V gene sequence: CDR1 SGHDN, CDR2 FVKESK. The length of the CDR3 is 13 residues. For the CDR3, the DNA is TGTGCCAGCAGCCACCCTAACACAGATACGCAGTATTTT. This gives the protein CASSHPNTDTQYF.

This clone occurred many times. This sequence joins TRBV6-2 or TRBV6-3 and TRBJ2-7, with 7 bases lining up with TRBD2. V lost 0 bases, J lost 4 bases, and 6 bases stayed unmatched. The CDR3 runs 15 residues. Germline V CDR1 and CDR2: MNHEY, SVGEGT. The CDR3 DNA is TGTGCCAGCAGTTACTCGTCGGACGGGGGGTACGAGCAGTACTTC. As protein: CASSYSSDGGYEQYF.